A selection of T cell receptor beta chains follows, all from one sample in a study of post-analysis software for immune sequencing data. TCRdb independently ran MiXCR on the PCR reads; one entry per CDR3 protein. Here the sample spans fewer than 850,000 distinct CDR3 sequences, more than 45% being singletons. Material for sequencing was blood. Receptors were obtained from a girl aged 10 to 17 with multiple sclerosis. Each CDR3 is given with its conserved first and last residue. A D gene is named only where the DNA matches it firmly. The listing skips clone size in some rows; elsewhere it reads once, few, many or a size class.

DNA	CDR3	J	D	size	V
TGTGCCAGCAGCCAAATCCACTGGCAAATGGGGCTGTTCTTC	CASSQIHWQMGLFF	TRBJ2-1	.	once	TRBV3-1
TGTGCCAGCAGCCCCATAAAGAGGGGAGAGACCCAGTACTTC	CASSPIKRGETQYF	TRBJ2-5	.	.	TRBV7-9
TGCAGCGCTCCGGCACATAGCAATCAGCCCCGGCATTTT	CSAPAHSNQPRHF	TRBJ1-5	.	once	TRBV20-1
TGCAGTGCTAGAGGAGGGGGCAGGGCGAGACTGTTTTTT	CSARGGGRARLFF	TRBJ1-4	TRBD1	.	TRBV20-1
TGTGCCAGCAGCCAAGTTGAGGGCACCGGGGAGCTGTTTTTT	CASSQVEGTGELFF	TRBJ2-2	.	.	TRBV4-2
TGTGCCAGCAGCCAAGATACAGACGCGCCTTCCTACAATGAGCAGTTCTTC	CASSQDTDAPSYNEQFF	TRBJ2-1	.	.	TRBV4-2
TGTGCCAGCAGCCCGACTTACCGCAATGAGCAGTTCTTC	CASSPTYRNEQFF	TRBJ2-1	.	few	TRBV9
TGTGCCAGCAGCTTGAACGGCTTAAATGGCTACACCTTC	CASSLNGLNGYTF	TRBJ1-2	.	few	TRBV7-2
TGTGCCAGCAGCCCCGGTTCGGGAGCAGATGAGCAGTTCTTC	CASSPGSGADEQFF	TRBJ2-1	.	.	TRBV28
TGCAGCGTAGCCTTAGGCAATGAGCAGTTCTTC	CSVALGNEQFF	TRBJ2-1	.	.	TRBV29-1
TGTGCCATCAGTGAGTCGGACAGGGATGCGGAGTCTGGCTACACCTTC	CAISESDRDAESGYTF	TRBJ1-2	TRBD1	.	TRBV10-3
TGCAGCGTCCAAGGGGGAGCGGGAGTCAATGAGCAGTTCTTC	CSVQGGAGVNEQFF	TRBJ2-1	TRBD2	few	TRBV29-1
TGTGCCAGCAGTTACTTCGGCGGGAATGAGCAGTTCTTC	CASSYFGGNEQFF	TRBJ2-1	.	.	TRBV6-6
TGTGCCACCACCCGGGGGACAGGGGACACTGAAGCTTTCTTT	CATTRGTGDTEAFF	TRBJ1-1	TRBD1	.	TRBV15
TGCGCCAGCAGCTCGAGAGGAGCGGGGGTTAGCACAGATACGCAGTATTTT	CASSSRGAGVSTDTQYF	TRBJ2-3	TRBD2	once	TRBV5-1
TGTGCCAGCAGCGTGGGGGGGAGCGGCACCTACGAGCAGTACTTC	CASSVGGSGTYEQYF	TRBJ2-7	TRBD2	.	TRBV9
TGTGCCAGCATCACTTCAGGGAGGGAAGCTTTCTTT	CASITSGREAFF	TRBJ1-1	.	few	TRBV12-3/TRBV12-4
TGTGCCAGCATGACCAGGGGACGGGGGGCCTACGAGCAGTACTTC	CASMTRGRGAYEQYF	TRBJ2-7	.	.	TRBV28
TGTGCCACCAGAACAGGGTTCCATGGGGGTGAGCAGTTCTTC	CATRTGFHGGEQFF	TRBJ2-1	.	.	TRBV15
TGTGCCAGCAGTTTCTCAGGGGGAACTGAAGCTTTCTTT	CASSFSGGTEAFF	TRBJ1-1	TRBD1	.	TRBV12-3/TRBV12-4
TGCAGCGGGGGGCGGACTTCCTACGAGCAGTACTTC	CSGGRTSYEQYF	TRBJ2-7	.	few	TRBV29-1
TGCAGTGCTAGAACCGGGACTAGCGGGAGTCTCTACGAGCAGTACTTC	CSARTGTSGSLYEQYF	TRBJ2-7	TRBD2	few	TRBV20-1
TGCGCCAGCAGCTTGTTAGGTGCGCACACTCACTCTGGGGCCAACGTCCTGACTTTC	CASSLLGAHTHSGANVLTF	TRBJ2-6	.	.	TRBV5-1
TGCAGTGCTAGGGACAGGGCCGATAATTCACCCCTCCACTTT	CSARDRADNSPLHF	TRBJ1-6	TRBD1	many	TRBV20-1
TGTGCCAGCGCCTCGGGCCTTACCTACGAGCAGTACTTC	CASASGLTYEQYF	TRBJ2-7	.	few	TRBV2
TGTGCCAGCTCCCACGGACAGGGAAGCGGCTACACCTTC	CASSHGQGSGYTF	TRBJ1-2	TRBD1	.	TRBV18
TGTGCCAGCAGCGGGGTGAGGGAGACCCAGTACTTC	CASSGVRETQYF	TRBJ2-5	.	few	TRBV25-1
TGTGCCAGCGGCTTAGAGCGGGACCAATACAATGAGCAGTTCTTC	CASGLERDQYNEQFF	TRBJ2-1	TRBD2	.	TRBV7-6
TGTGCCAGCAACCCCCGCGGGGCAGTAGCCAAAAACATTCAGTACTTC	CASNPRGAVAKNIQYF	TRBJ2-4	.	.	TRBV6-5
TGTGCCAGCAGCTTGAGCGGGAGGGTCCGAGAGACCCAGTACTTC	CASSLSGRVRETQYF	TRBJ2-5	TRBD2	few	TRBV11-2
TGTGCCAGCAGTGAGGGGTTTGTGGCCTACGAGCAGTACTTC	CASSEGFVAYEQYF	TRBJ2-7	.	few	TRBV12-3/TRBV12-4
TGTGCCAGCAGCCTTTCTAAGACTAGCGGGAGCCGCTACGAGCAGTACTTC	CASSLSKTSGSRYEQYF	TRBJ2-7	TRBD2	.	TRBV3-1
TGTGCCAGCAGCTACGGGACAGGGCTACTCTACGAGCAGTACTTC	CASSYGTGLLYEQYF	TRBJ2-7	TRBD1	few	TRBV11-2
TGTGCCAGCAGCTTAGTTACTAGCGGAGGAAGCTCCTACAATGAGCAGTTCTTC	CASSLVTSGGSSYNEQFF	TRBJ2-1	TRBD2	.	TRBV7-2
TGCAGTGCTAGGTTCCGGACAGAGACCCAGTACTTC	CSARFRTETQYF	TRBJ2-5	.	few	TRBV20-1
TGCGCCAGCAGCCCGGGCGGGCCCCTCACCGGGGAGCTGTTTTTT	CASSPGGPLTGELFF	TRBJ2-2	.	.	TRBV5-1
TGTGCCAGCAGCTTAGGGGCCCTGGGACAGGGGGATAAGAACACTGAAGCTTTCTTT	CASSLGALGQGDKNTEAFF	TRBJ1-1	TRBD1	.	TRBV11-2
TGTGCCAGCACCGACGGCGAAGCCTACAATGAGCAGTTCTTC	CASTDGEAYNEQFF	TRBJ2-1	.	.	TRBV5-6
TGTGCCATCAGTAATAGCGGGAGGGAGAGTGAGCAGTTCTTC	CAISNSGRESEQFF	TRBJ2-1	TRBD2	few	TRBV10-3
TGCAGCGTTGAGGGCAGACCCGGCGGCACTGAAGCTTTCTTT	CSVEGRPGGTEAFF	TRBJ1-1	.	.	TRBV29-1
TGTGCCATCAGTGACCCGGGACTGAACTACGAGCAGTACTTC	CAISDPGLNYEQYF	TRBJ2-7	.	few	TRBV10-3
TGTGCCAGCAGCCCAACCGGGACAGTGAACACTGAAGCTTTCTTT	CASSPTGTVNTEAFF	TRBJ1-1	TRBD1	.	TRBV3-1